This TCR beta chain emerged from a study of early T cells in non-severe SARS-CoV-2 infection. Study context: Chains were unpaired, as sequencing was done on bulk RNA from unsorted whole blood. Study-wide results and caveats: Anti-spike CD8 responses were favored in VDJdb matching, and private and CD4 specificities were missed.

CDR3 length equals 14 residues. Germline CDR1 SGHTA, CDR2 FQGNSA. V dropped 6 bases and J dropped 3 bases, with 11 bases sitting between them. Notes on this clonotype: What it binds is unknown.

Individual cDNA molecules were tagged with unique molecular identifiers. In TCRdb, the 5' RACE reads were re-called with MiXCR into one record per CDR3 protein. This table has 30,000 or so distinct CDR3 sequences, 5.4% appearing once. The receptor comes from an adult who was a healthcare worker with PCR-confirmed SARS-CoV-2 infection or an uninfected control (not recorded which). The sample taken for sequencing was whole blood. V and J are TRBV7-2 and TRBJ2-2; maybe TRBD1 (5 bases). CDR3 nucleotides: TGTGCCAGCAGAACCGACAGAGACACCGGGGAGCTGTTTTTT. Residues: CASRTDRDTGELFF.